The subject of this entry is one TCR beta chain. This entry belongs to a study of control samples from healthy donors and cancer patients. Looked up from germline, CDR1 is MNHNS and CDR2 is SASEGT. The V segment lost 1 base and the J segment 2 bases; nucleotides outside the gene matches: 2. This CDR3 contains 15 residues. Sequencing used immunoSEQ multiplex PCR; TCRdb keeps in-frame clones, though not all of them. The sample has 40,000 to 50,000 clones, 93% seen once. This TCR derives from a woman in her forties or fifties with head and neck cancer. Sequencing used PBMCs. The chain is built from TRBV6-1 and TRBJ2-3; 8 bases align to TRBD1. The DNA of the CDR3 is TGTGCCAGCAGTGAAGGGACAGGGCACACAGATACGCAGTATTTT. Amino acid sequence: CASSEGTGHTDTQYF.